The T cell receptor beta chain described here comes from a study of T-cell reconstitution after alpha-beta-depleted transplantation in children. Preparing the TCRbeta library involved the use of unique molecular identifiers. TCRdb redid the calling of the PCR reads with MiXCR, one entry per CDR3 protein. The sample has about 980,000 distinct CDR3 sequences, roughly 29% seen once. In its sample, this clonotype was seen many times. This CDR3 is built from 15 residues. The germline V gene encodes CDR1 SGHVS and CDR2 FQNEAQ. Trimming at V came to 8 bases and at J to 3 bases, leaving 9 bases not matched to a gene.

The origin of this receptor is a boy younger than two who had a stem cell transplant for SCID, so the T cells may come from the graft donor. Sequences were derived from PBMCs, mostly from graft donor cells, sampled 360 days after TCRalphabeta/CD19-depleted stem cell transplant. The chain is built from TRBV7-8 and TRBJ1-5; 8 nucleotides match TRBD1. CDR3 protein: CASCAGTGLNQPQHF. CDR3 bases: TGTGCCAGCTGTGCCGGGACAGGTCTCAATCAGCCCCAGCATTTT.